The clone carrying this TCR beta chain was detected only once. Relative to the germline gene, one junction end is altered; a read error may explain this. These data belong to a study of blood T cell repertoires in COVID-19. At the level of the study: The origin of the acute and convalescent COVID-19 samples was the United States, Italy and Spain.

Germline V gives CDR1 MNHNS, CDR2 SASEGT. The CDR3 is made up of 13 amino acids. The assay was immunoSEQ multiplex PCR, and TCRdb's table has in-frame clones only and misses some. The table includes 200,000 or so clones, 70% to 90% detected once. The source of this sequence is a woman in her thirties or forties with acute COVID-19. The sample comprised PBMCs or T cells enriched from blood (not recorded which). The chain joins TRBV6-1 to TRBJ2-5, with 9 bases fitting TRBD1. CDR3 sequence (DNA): TGTGCCAGCAGCGAAGACAGGGGGAAGACCCAGTACTTC. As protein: CASSEDRGKTQYF.